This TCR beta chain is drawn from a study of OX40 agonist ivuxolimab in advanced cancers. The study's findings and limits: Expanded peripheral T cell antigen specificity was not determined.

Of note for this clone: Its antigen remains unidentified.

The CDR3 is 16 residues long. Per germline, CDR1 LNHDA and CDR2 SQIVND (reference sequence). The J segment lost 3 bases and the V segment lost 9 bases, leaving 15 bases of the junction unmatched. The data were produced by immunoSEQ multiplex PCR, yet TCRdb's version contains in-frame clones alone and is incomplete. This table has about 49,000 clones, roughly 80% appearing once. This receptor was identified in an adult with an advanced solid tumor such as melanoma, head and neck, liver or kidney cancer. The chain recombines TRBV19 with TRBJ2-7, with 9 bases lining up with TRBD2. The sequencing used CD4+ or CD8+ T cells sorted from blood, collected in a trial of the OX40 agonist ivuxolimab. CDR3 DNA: TGTGCCAGAAACGGCGGGAGGGCCTGGGACGGCTACGAGCAGTACTTC. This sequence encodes CARNGGRAWDGYEQYF. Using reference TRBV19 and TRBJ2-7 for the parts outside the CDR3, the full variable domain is DGGITQSPKYLFRKEGQNVTLSCEQNLNHDAMYWYRQDPGQGLRLIYYSQIVNDFQKGDIAEGYSVSREKKESFPLTVTSAQKNPTAFYLCARNGGRAWDGYEQYFGPGTRLTVT.